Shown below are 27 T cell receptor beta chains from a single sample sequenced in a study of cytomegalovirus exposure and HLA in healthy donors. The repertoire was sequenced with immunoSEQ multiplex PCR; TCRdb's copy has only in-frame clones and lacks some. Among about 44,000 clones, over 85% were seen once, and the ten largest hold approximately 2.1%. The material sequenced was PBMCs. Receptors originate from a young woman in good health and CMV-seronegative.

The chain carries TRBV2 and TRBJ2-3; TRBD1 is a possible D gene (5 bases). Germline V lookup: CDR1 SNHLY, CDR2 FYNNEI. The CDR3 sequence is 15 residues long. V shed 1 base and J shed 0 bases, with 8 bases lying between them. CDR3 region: CASSEGGRSTDTQYF. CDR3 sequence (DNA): TGTGCCAGCAGTGAAGGGGGCCGAAGCACAGATACGCAGTATTTT.

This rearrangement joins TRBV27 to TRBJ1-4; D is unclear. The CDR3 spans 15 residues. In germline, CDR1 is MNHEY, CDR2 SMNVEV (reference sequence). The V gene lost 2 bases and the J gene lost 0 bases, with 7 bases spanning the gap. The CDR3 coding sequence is TGTGCCAGCAGTTTAGTGGCAACAACTAATGAAAAACTGTTTTTT. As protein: CASSLVATTNEKLFF.

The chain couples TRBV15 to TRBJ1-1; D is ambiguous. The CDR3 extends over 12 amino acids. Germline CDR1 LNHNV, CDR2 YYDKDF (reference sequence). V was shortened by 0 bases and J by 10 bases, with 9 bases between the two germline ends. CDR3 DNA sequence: TGTGCCACCAGCAGAGATCAGATTGGAGCTTTCTTT. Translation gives CATSRDQIGAFF.

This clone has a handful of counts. The CDR3 coding sequence is TGTGCCAGCAGCTTATTCGGTGATCAGCCCCAGCATTTT. Its translation is CASSLFGDQPQHF. The chain carries TRBV7-9 and TRBJ1-5; D is ambiguous. Germline V CDR1 and CDR2: SEHNR, FQNEAQ (reference sequence). V was cut by 2 bases and J by 5 bases, with 7 bases left in between. The CDR3 contains 13 residues.

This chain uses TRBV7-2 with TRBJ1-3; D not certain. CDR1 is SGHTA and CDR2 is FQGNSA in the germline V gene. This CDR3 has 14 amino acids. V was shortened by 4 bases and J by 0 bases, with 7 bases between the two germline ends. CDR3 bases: TGTGCCAGCAGCTCCGGACTCTCTGGAAACACCATATATTTT. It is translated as CASSSGLSGNTIYF.

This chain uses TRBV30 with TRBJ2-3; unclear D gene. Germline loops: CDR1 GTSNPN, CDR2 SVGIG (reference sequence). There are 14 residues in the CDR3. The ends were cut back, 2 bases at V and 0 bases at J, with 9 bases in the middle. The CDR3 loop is CAWSLLTSTDTQYF. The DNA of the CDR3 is TGTGCCTGGAGTTTACTCACTAGCACAGATACGCAGTATTTT.

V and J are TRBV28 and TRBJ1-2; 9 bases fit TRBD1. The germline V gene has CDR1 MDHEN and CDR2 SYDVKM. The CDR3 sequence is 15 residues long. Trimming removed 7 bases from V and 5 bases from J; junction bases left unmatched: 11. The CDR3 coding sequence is TGTGCCAGCATGGTCCCGGGACAGGGAAGTTATGGCTACACCTTC. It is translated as CASMVPGQGSYGYTF.

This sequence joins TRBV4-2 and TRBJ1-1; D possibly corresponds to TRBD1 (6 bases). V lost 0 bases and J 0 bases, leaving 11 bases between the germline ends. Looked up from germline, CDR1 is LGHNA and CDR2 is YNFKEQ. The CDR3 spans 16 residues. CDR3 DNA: TGTGCCAGCAGCCAAGAAAGGACAGCTTTGAACACTGAAGCTTTCTTT. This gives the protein CASSQERTALNTEAFF.

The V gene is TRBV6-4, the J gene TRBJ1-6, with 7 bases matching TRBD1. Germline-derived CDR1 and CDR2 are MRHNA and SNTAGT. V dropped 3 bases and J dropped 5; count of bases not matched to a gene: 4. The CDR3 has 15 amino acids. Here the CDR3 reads CASSEGQGDNSPLHF. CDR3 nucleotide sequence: TGTGCCAGCAGTGAAGGGCAGGGGGATAATTCACCCCTCCACTTT.

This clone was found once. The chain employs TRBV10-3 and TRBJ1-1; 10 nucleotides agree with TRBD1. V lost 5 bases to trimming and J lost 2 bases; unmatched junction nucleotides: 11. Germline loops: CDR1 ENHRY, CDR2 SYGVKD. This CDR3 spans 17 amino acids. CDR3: CAISPGTGAPGNTEAFF. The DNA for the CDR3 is TGTGCCATCAGTCCCGGGACAGGGGCGCCGGGTAACACTGAAGCTTTCTTT.

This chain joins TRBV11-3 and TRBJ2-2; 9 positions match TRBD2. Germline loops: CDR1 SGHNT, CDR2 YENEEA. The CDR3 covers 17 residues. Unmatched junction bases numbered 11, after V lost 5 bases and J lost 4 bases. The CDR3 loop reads CASSPGERGASTGELFF. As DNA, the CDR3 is TGTGCCAGCAGCCCCGGGGAGCGGGGGGCCAGCACCGGGGAGCTGTTTTTT.

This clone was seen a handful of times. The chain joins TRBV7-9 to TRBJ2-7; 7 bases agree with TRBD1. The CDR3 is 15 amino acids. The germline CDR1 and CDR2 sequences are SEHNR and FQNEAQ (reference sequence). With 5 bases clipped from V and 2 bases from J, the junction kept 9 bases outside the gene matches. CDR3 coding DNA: TGTGCCAGCAGCATTCCGGGACAGTCCCCCTACGAGCAGTACTTC. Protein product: CASSIPGQSPYEQYF.

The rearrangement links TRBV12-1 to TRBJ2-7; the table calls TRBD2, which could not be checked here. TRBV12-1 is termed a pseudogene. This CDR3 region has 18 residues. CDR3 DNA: TGTGCCAGCAGCTTCTCGAAGGCGAACGGGAGGGCCCTCTACGAGCAGTACTTC. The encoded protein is CASSFSKANGRALYEQYF.

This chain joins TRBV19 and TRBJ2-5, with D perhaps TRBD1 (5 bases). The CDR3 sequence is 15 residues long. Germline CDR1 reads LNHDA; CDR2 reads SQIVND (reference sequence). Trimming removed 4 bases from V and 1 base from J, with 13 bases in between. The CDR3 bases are TGTGCCAGTAGTAATACAGGAACCAGCCAAGAGACCCAGTACTTC. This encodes CASSNTGTSQETQYF.

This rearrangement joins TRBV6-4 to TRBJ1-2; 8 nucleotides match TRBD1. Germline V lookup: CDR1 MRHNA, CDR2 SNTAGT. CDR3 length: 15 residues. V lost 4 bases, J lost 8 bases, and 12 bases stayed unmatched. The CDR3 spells CASSGNGQGLGGYTF. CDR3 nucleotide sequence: TGTGCCAGCAGTGGGAACGGACAGGGACTGGGCGGCTACACCTTC.

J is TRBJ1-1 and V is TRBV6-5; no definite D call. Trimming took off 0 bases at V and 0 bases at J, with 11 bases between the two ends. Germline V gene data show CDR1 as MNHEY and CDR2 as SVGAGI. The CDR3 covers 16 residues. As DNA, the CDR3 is TGTGCCAGCAGTTACTCGAATGCACTTTTGAACACTGAAGCTTTCTTT. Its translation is CASSYSNALLNTEAFF.

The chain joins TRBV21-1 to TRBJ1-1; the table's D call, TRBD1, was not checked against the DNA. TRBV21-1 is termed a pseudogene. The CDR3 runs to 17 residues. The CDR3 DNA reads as TGTGCCAGCAGCACCGGCACAGGGACAGGGGGCAGCACTGAAGCTTTCTTT. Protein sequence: CASSTGTGTGGSTEAFF.

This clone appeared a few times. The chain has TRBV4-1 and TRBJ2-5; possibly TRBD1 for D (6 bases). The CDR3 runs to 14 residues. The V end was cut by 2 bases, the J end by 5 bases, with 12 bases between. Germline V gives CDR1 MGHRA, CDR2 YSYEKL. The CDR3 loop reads CASSQQGNRETQYF. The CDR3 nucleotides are TGCGCCAGCAGCCAACAGGGGAACAGGGAGACCCAGTACTTC.

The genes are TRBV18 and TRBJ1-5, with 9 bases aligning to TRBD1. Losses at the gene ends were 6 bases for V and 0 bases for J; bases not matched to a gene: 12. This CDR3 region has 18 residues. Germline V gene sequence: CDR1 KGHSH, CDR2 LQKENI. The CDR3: CASSYGQGTPISNQPQHF. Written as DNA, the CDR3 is TGTGCCAGCTCTTATGGACAGGGGACCCCTATTAGCAATCAGCCCCAGCATTTT.

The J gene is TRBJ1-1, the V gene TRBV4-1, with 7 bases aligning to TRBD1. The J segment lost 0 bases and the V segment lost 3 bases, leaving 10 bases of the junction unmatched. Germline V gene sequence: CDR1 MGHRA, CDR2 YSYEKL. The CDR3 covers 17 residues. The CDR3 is CASSHRAKTGMNTEAFF. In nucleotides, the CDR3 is TGCGCCAGCAGCCACCGGGCGAAGACAGGGATGAACACTGAAGCTTTCTTT.

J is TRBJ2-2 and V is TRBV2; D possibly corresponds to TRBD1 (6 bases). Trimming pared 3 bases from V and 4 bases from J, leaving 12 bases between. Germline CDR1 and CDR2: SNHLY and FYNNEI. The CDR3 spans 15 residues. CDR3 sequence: CASSDRGSPTGELFF. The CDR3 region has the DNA TGTGCCAGCAGTGATAGGGGGAGTCCCACCGGGGAGCTGTTTTTT. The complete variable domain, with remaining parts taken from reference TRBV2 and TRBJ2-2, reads EPEVTQTPSHQVTQMGQEVILRCVPISNHLYFYWYRQILGQKVEFLVSFYNNEISEKSEIFDDQFSVERPDGSNFTLKIRSTKLEDSAMYFCASSDRGSPTGELFFGEGSRLTVL.

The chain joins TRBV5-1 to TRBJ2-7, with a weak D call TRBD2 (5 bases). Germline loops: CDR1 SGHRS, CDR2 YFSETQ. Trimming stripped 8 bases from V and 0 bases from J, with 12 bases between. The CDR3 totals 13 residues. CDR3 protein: CASFGENSYEQYF. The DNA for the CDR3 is TGCGCCAGTTTTGGGGAGAACTCCTACGAGCAGTACTTC.

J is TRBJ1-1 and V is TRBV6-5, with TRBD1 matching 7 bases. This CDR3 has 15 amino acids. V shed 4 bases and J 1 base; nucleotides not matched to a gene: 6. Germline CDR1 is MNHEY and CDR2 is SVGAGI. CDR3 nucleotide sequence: TGTGCCAGCAGTTCAGGGGGTTTGGGGAACACTGAAGCTTTCTTT. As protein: CASSSGGLGNTEAFF.

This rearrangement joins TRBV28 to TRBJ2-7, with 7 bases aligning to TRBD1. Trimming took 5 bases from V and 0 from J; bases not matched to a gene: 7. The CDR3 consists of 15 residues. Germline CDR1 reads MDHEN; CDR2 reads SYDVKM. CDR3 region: CASSPRQGFSYEQYF. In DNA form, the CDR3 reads TGTGCCAGCAGTCCTCGACAGGGATTCTCCTACGAGCAGTACTTC. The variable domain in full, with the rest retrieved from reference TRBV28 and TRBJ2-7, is DVKVTQSSRYLVKRTGEKVFLECVQDMDHENMFWYRQDPGLGLRLIYFSYDVKMKEKGDIPEGYSVSREKKERFSLILESASTNQTSMYLCASSPRQGFSYEQYFGPGTRLTVT.

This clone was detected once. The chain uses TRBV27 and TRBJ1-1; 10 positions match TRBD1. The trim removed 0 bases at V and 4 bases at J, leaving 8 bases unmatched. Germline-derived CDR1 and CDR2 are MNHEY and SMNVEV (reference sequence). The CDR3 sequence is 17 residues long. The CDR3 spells CASSLSGQGFRITEAFF. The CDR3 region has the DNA TGTGCCAGCAGTTTATCGGGACAGGGGTTTAGGATCACTGAAGCTTTCTTT.

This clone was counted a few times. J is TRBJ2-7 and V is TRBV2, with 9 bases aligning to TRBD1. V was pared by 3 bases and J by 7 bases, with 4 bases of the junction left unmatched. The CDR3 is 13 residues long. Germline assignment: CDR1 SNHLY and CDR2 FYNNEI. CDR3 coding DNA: TGTGCCAGCAGTGAGAACAGGGGGCGGGAGCAGTACTTC. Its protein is CASSENRGREQYF.

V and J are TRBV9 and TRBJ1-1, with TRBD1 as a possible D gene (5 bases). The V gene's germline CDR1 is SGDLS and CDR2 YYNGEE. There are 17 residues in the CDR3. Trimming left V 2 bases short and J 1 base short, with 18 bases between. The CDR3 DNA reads TGTGCCAGCAGCGTTGCTCCCTCCGCTGGGGCGAACACTGAAGCTTTCTTT. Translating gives CASSVAPSAGANTEAFF.